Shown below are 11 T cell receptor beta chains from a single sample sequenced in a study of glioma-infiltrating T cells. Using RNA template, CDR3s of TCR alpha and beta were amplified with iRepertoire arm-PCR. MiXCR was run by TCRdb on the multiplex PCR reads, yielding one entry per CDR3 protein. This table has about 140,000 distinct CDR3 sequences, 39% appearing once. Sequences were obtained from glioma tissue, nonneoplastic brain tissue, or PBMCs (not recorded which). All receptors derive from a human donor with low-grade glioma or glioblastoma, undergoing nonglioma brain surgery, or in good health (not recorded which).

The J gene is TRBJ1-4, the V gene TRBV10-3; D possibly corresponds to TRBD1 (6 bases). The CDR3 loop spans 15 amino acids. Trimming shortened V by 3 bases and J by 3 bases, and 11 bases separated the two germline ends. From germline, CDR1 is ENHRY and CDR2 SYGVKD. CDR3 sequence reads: CAISERQGSNEKLFF. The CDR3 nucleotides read TGTGCCATCAGTGAACGGCAGGGGTCTAATGAAAAACTGTTTTTT.

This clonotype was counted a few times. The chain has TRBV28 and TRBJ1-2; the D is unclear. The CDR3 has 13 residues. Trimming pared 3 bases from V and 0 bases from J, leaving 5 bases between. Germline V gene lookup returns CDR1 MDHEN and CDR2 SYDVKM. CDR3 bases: TGTGCCAGCAGTTTGACAACTAACTATGGCTACACCTTC. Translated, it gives CASSLTTNYGYTF.

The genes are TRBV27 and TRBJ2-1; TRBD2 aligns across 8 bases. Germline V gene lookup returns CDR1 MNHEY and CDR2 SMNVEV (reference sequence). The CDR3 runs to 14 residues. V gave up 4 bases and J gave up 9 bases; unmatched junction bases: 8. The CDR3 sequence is CASSSWTSNIEQFF. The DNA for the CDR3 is TGTGCCAGCAGTTCCTGGACTAGCAACATTGAGCAGTTCTTC.

Here the CDR3 DNA reads TGTGCCAGCAAAAAGCAAAACACCTACGAGCAGTACTTC. Encoded protein: CASKKQNTYEQYF. J is TRBJ2-7 and V is TRBV7-9; D unclear. Germline lookup yields CDR1 SEHNR and CDR2 FQNEAQ (reference sequence). The ends were cut back, 7 bases at V and 2 bases at J, with 12 bases in the middle. This CDR3 has 13 amino acids. The entire variable domain, with the rest obtained from reference TRBV7-9 and TRBJ2-7, is as follows: DTGVSQNPRHKITKRGQNVTFRCDPISEHNRLYWYRQTLGQGPEFLTYFQNEAQLEKSRLLSDRFSAERPKGSFSTLEIQRTEQGDSAMYLCASKKQNTYEQYFGPGTRLTVT.

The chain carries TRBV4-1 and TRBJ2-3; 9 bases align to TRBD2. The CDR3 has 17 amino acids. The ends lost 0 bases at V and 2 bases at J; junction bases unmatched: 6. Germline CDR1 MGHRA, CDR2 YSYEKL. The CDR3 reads CASSQEREGWATDTQYF. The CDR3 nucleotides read TGCGCCAGCAGCCAAGAGCGGGAGGGGTGGGCCACAGATACGCAGTATTTT.

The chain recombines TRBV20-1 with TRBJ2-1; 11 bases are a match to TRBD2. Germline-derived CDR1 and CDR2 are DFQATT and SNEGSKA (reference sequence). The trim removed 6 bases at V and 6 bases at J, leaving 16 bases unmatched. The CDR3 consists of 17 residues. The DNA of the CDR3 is TGCAGTGCCAGCCCACGCAGACTAGCGGGACAAAGCAATGAGCAGTTCTTC. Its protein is CSASPRRLAGQSNEQFF.

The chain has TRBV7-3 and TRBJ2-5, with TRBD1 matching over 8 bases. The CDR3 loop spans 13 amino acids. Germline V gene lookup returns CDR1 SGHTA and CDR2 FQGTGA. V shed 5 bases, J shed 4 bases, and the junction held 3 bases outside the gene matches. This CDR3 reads CASSTQGVETQYF. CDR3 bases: TGTGCCAGCAGCACACAGGGGGTAGAGACCCAGTACTTC.

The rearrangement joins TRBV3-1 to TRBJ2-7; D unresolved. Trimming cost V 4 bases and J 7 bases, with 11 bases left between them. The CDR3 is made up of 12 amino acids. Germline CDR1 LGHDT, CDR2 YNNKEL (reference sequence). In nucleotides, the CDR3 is TGTGCCAGCAGCCGCGGCTCTTTGGAGCAGTACTTC. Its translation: CASSRGSLEQYF.

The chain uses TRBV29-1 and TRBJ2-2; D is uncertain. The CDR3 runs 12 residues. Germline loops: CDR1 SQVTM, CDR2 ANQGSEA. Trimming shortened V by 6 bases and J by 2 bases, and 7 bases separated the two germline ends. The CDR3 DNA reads TGCAGCGTCCCAGATAACACCGGGGAGCTGTTTTTT. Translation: CSVPDNTGELFF.

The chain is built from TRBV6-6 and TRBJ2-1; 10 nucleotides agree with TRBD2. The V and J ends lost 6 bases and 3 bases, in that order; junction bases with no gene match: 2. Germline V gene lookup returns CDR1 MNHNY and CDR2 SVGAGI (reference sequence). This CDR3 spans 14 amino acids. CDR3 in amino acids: CASRVAGGYNEQFF. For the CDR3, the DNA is TGTGCCAGCAGAGTAGCGGGGGGCTACAATGAGCAGTTCTTC.

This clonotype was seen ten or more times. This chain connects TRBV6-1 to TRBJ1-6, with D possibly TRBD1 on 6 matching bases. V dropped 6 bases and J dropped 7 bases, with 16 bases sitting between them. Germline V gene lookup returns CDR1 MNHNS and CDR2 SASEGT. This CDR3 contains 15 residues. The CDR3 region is CASRNTQDSNSPLHF. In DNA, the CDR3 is TGTGCCAGCAGGAATACTCAGGACAGCAATTCACCCCTCCACTTT.